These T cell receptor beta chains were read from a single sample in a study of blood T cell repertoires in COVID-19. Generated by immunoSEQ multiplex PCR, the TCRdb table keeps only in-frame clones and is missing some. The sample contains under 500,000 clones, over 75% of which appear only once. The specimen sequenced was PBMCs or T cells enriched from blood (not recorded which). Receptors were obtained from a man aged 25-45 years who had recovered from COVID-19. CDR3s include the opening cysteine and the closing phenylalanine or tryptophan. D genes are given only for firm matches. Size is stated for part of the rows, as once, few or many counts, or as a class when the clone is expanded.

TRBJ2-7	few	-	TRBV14	TGTGCCAGCAGCCAATACCTCCGGGACGAGCAGTACTTC	CASSQYLRDEQYF
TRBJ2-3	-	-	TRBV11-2	TGTGCCAGCAGCCAAGGTCAGGGGAGAACAGATACGCAGTATTTT	CASSQGQGRTDTQYF
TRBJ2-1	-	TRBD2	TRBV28	TGTGCCAGCAGTTCCCTACCGGGACTAGCGAACAATGAGCAGTTCTTC	CASSSLPGLANNEQFF
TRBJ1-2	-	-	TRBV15	TGTGCCACCAGCACCGGGGGTGCCAACTATGGCTACACCTTC	CATSTGGANYGYTF
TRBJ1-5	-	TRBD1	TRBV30	TGTGCCTGGAGTAGTTCGCGGACAGGGGGAGGCTATAGCAATCAGCCCCAGCATTTT	CAWSSSRTGGGYSNQPQHF
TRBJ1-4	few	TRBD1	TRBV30	TGTGCCTGGAGGACAGGGGGCGATTGGCCCCCAAATGAAAAACTGTTTTTT	CAWRTGGDWPPNEKLFF
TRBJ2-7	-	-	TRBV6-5	TGTGCCAGCAGTTACGGACAGCAGACAACCTACGAGCAGTACTTC	CASSYGQQTTYEQYF
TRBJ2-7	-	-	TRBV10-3	TGTGCCATCACCCCTGGGGAATCCTCAGGGATTTACGAGCAGTACTTC	CAITPGESSGIYEQYF
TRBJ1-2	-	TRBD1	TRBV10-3	TGTGCCATCACTGGGACAGGCTATGGCTACACCTTC	CAITGTGYGYTF
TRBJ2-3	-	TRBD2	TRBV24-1	TGTGCCACCAGTGACCCTAGCGGGCGTCTCACAGATACGCAGTATTTT	CATSDPSGRLTDTQYF
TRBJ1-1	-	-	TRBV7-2	TGTGCCAGCAGCTCATTACCACAAGTCTCGGCTTTCTTT	CASSSLPQVSAFF
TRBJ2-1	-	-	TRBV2	TGTGCCAGCAGTGATGGTAGGGGCTCCTACAATGAGCAGTTCTTC	CASSDGRGSYNEQFF
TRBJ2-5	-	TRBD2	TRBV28	TGTGCCAGCAGCCCCACGGGGGGGAAATTAGGAGGAGAGACCCAGTACTTC	CASSPTGGKLGGETQYF
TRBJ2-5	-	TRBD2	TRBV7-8	TGTGCCAGCAGCCCAGTGGGGGGGCAAGAGACCCAGTACTTC	CASSPVGGQETQYF
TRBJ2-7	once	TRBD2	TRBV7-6	TGTGCCAGCAGCCTAGCTAGCGGCACCATGTACGAGCAGTACTTC	CASSLASGTMYEQYF
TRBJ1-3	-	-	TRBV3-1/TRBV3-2	TGTGCCAGCAGCCAAGAGCTTGGGCTCTCTGGAAACACCATATATTTT	CASSQELGLSGNTIYF
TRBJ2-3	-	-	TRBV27	TGTGCCAGCAGTTTGCCGGACAGAGAAGATACGCAGTATTTT	CASSLPDREDTQYF
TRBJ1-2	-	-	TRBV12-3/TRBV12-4	TGTGCCAGCAGTTTAGCAGTTAGCTATGGCTACACCTTC	CASSLAVSYGYTF
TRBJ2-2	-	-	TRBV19	TGTGCCAGTAGTATTGTGGCTAGCGTGCACACCGGGGAGCTGTTTTTT	CASSIVASVHTGELFF
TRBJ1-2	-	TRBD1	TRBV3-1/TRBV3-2	TGTGCCAGCAGCCAGTCACAGGGGATAGTGAACTATGGCTACACCTTC	CASSQSQGIVNYGYTF
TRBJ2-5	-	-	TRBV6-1	TGTGCCAGCAGTGAGGCAGGACAAGGGACCCAGTACTTC	CASSEAGQGTQYF
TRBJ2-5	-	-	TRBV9	TGTGCCAGCAGCCCTACAGGGTCGGAGACCCAGTACTTC	CASSPTGSETQYF
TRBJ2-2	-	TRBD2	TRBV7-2	TGTGCCAGCAGCTTGAGTAGCGGGAGTCTCACCGGGGAGCTGTTTTTT	CASSLSSGSLTGELFF
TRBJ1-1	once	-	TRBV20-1	TGCAGTGCTAGTAGGGGAAACACTGAAGCTTTCTTT	CSASRGNTEAFF